This TCR beta chain was sequenced during a study of response to subunit inactivated influenza vaccine. Germline CDR1 ENHRY, CDR2 SYGVKD. The trim removed 10 bases at V and 1 base at J, leaving 5 bases unmatched. The CDR3 is 13 amino acids. Study-level results: The authors proposed limited new T cell recruitment per seasonal influenza vaccination.

In TCRdb, the RT-PCR reads were re-called with MiXCR into one record per CDR3 protein. Here the sample spans fewer than 550,000 distinct CDR3 sequences, roughly 25% being singletons. Concerning this clonotype itself: Its cognate antigen is unknown.

This receptor was identified in a man aged 45 to 65 who received an inactivated influenza vaccine. The sequencing used CD4+ T cells sorted from PBMCs, collected roughly 5 days after vaccination. The V and J genes are TRBV10-3 and TRBJ2-7; TRBD1 matches 9 bases. This CDR3 reads CATHGTGSYEQYF. The CDR3, as DNA: TGTGCCACCCACGGGACAGGGTCCTACGAGCAGTACTTC.